This T cell receptor beta chain was identified in a study of regulatory T cells in long-lasting Graves disease. Study-level findings and limits: The number of shared public clonotypes was higher in persistent patients (2,741) than new patients (over 900).

Sample time point: newly diagnosed GD, antithyroid drugs for less than 3 months. TCR sequences were obtained from RNA taken from PBMCs. Peripheral blood, at nine milliliters, went into EDTA tubes. Researchers made TCR beta libraries by using iRepertoire HTBI primers and running Arm-PCR on CDR3 regions. TCRdb called the multiplex PCR reads again in MiXCR, with one record for every CDR3 protein. The sample contains about half a million distinct CDR3 sequences, approximately 12% of which appear only once. This clonotype is a singleton in its sample. The antigen remains undetermined. The CDR3 spans 15 residues. V lost 9 bases to trimming and J lost 5 bases, with 20 bases between them. Germline values: CDR1 SNHLY, CDR2 FYNNEI. The same sample was also used in a study of T cells in Graves' hyperthyroidism and ophthalmopathy. Per that paper: HTBI primers drove first-round RT-PCR of the TCR CDR3.

Source: peripheral blood mononuclear cells (PBMCs), taken at new diagnosis, from a patient treated with antithyroid drugs. This TCR was recovered from a woman under 40 with Graves disease. The chain combines TRBV2 with TRBJ2-1; tentative D call: TRBD2 (6 bases). In nucleotides, the CDR3 is TGTGCCAGGGAAAGAAGACTAGGGGTTGACAATGAGCAGTTCTTC. Translating gives CARERRLGVDNEQFF.